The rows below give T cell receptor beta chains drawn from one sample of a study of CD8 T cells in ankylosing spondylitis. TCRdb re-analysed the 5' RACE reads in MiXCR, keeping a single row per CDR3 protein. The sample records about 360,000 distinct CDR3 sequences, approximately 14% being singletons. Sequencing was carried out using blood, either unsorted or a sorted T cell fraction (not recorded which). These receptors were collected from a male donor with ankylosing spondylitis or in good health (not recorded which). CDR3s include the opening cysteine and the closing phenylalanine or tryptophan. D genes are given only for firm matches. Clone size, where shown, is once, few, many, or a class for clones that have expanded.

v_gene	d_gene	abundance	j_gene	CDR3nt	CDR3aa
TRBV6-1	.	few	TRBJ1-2	TGTGCCAGCAGGGGCACAAGCTACACCTTC	CASRGTSYTF
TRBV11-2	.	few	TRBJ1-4	TGTGCCAGCAGCCTCACTACCGGGACTGGGAGAGAAAAACTGTTTTTT	CASSLTTGTGREKLFF
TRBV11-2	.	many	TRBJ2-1	TGTGCCAGCAGCTTAGGGGGGCCGCTGGGGAATGAGCAGTTCTTC	CASSLGGPLGNEQFF
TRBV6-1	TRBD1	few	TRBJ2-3	TGTGCCAGCAGAGGGACAGGGGGCAGAGATACGCAGTATTTT	CASRGTGGRDTQYF
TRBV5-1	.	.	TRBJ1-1	TGCGCCAGCAGCTTGGGGGATTTTAGCACTGAAGCTTTCTTT	CASSLGDFSTEAFF
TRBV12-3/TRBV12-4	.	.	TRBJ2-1	TGTGCCAGCAGTTTTGCCAGATACAATGAGCAGTTCTTC	CASSFARYNEQFF
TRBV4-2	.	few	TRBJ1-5	TGTGCCAGCAGCAGATTCCGGCCTCAGGGTGGGGAGAACAATCAGCCCCAGCATTTT	CASSRFRPQGGENNQPQHF
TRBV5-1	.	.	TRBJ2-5	.	CASSWGPGAAEHF
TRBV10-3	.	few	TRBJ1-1	TGTGCCATCAGTGAAAGGGGGGGGAACACTGAAGCTTTCTTT	CAISERGGNTEAFF
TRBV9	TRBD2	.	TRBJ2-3	TGTGCCAGCAGCGCCTCTAGCGGTACGCAGTATTTT	CASSASSGTQYF
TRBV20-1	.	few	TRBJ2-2	TGCAGTGCTAGAGCGAGAACCGGGGAGCTGTTTTTT	CSARARTGELFF
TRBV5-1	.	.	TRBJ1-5	TGCGCCAGCAGCTTGGATCCGGGAGCGGCAAGGGCCCAGCATTTT	CASSLDPGAARAQHF